This T cell receptor (beta chain) derives from a study of spatial heterogeneity in lung cancer. Across the study: Beta-chain sequences were consistently detected more often than alpha-chain sequences. Raw reads contained each unique TCR and UMI combination more than ten times on average.

Study results and caveats: Counts of expanded alpha and beta TCRs within tumors tracked the tumor nonsynonymous mutation count.

Germline values: CDR1 MNHEY, CDR2 SVGAGI. With 3 bases clipped from V and 8 bases from J, the junction kept 6 bases outside the gene matches. The CDR3 extends over 13 amino acids. Noted time point: sample taken at primary tumor resection. Comment on this clonotype: Its specificity is not known. The size of this beta chain means little, since it is a stray read in a library made for alpha chains.

TCRdb processed the 5' RACE reads anew with MiXCR; each CDR3 protein has one entry. The sample has about 13,000 distinct CDR3 sequences, just over 5% seen once. The receptor's source is a male donor with early-stage non-small cell lung cancer. The gene calls are TRBV6-5 and TRBJ1-1, with TRBD1 matching 7 bases. Sequenced here: lung tumor tissue, sampled at surgery. As DNA, the CDR3 is TGTGCCAGCAGTTATCAGGGGGAGGTCGAAGCTTTCTTT. Translated, it gives CASSYQGEVEAFF.